These T cell receptor beta chains were read from a single sample in a study of T cell repertoires in cytomegalovirus infection. Their recognized antigens are unknown. Each CDR3 protein is one row after TCRdb ran MiXCR on the reads. The table records 26,000 or so distinct CDR3 sequences, 15% to 20% of them present only once. Sequenced material: CD8+ T cells from cultured PBMCs, taken from culture after CMV antigen stimulation. These receptors all stem from a human donor in good health (CMV status not recorded). Some clones in this sample may be carry-over from other donors' samples. Each CDR3 is given with its conserved first and last residue. Fields, in order: V gene, J gene, clone size, D gene, CDR3 protein, CDR3 DNA. The D gene is left open where the match is weak. Clone size is stated in some rows and not others, as once, few, many or a class when expanded.

V: TRBV10-3; J: TRBJ2-5; size: few; D: TRBD2; CDR3: CAIGGDLAGVLETQYF; DNA: TGTGCCATCGGGGGGGACCTAGCCGGCGTCTTGGAGACCCAGTACTTC
V: TRBV6-2/TRBV6-3; J: TRBJ1-1; size: NA; D: NA; CDR3: CASSPSTEAFF; DNA: TGTGCCAGCTCACCTTCCACTGAAGCTTTCTTT
V: TRBV5-4; J: TRBJ2-5; size: NA; D: NA; CDR3: CASSFRSAMYERAETQYF; DNA: TGTGCCAGCAGTTTTAGGTCAGCAATGTACGAAAGAGCAGAGACCCAGTACTTC
V: TRBV7-9; J: TRBJ2-1; size: few; D: TRBD2; CDR3: CASSPPSGGAHEQFF; DNA: TGTGCCAGCAGCCCCCCCAGCGGGGGGGCCCATGAGCAGTTCTTC
V: TRBV11-1; J: TRBJ2-5; size: NA; D: NA; CDR3: CASREAEGTQYF; DNA: TGTGCCAGCAGGGAAGCTGAAGGGACCCAGTACTTC
V: TRBV5-6; J: TRBJ1-1; size: few; D: NA; CDR3: CASSLGSEAFF; DNA: TGTGCCAGCAGCTTGGGTAGCGAAGCTTTCTTT
V: TRBV7-2; J: TRBJ1-2; size: few; D: TRBD1; CDR3: CASSPRDSYNYGYTF; DNA: TGTGCCAGCAGCCCCCGGGACAGTTATAACTATGGCTACACCTTC
V: TRBV11-2; J: TRBJ1-1; size: many; D: NA; CDR3: CASSASQGPHTEAFF; DNA: TGTGCCAGCAGCGCGTCACAGGGTCCGCACACTGAAGCTTTCTTT
V: TRBV7-9; J: TRBJ2-3; size: NA; D: NA; CDR3: CASRHTDTQYF; DNA: TGTGCCAGCAGACACACAGATACGCAGTATTTT
V: TRBV4-1; J: TRBJ1-2; size: NA; D: NA; CDR3: CASSQDERANYGYTF; DNA: TGCGCCAGCAGCCAAGATGAAAGAGCTAACTATGGCTACACCTTC
V: TRBV7-2; J: TRBJ2-1; size: NA; D: NA; CDR3: CASSLRSSTPLNEQFF; DNA: TGTGCCAGCAGCTTAAGATCTAGCACTCCCCTCAATGAGCAGTTCTTC
V: TRBV7-2; J: TRBJ1-2; size: NA; D: NA; CDR3: CASSPGGLHYGYTF; DNA: TGTGCCAGCAGCCCTGGGGGGCTGCACTATGGCTACACCTTC
V: TRBV6-2/TRBV6-3; J: TRBJ1-5; size: few; D: NA; CDR3: CASSYSGGNQPQHF; DNA: TGTGCCAGCAGTTACTCGGGTGGGAATCAGCCCCAGCATTTT
V: TRBV15; J: TRBJ1-3; size: NA; D: NA; CDR3: CATSRDLPGNTIYF; DNA: TGTGCCACCAGCAGAGATCTCCCCGGAAACACCATATATTTT
V: TRBV7-9; J: TRBJ2-3; size: NA; D: NA; CDR3: CASSSGTDKTQYF; DNA: TGTGCCAGCAGCTCCGGGACCGACAAAACGCAGTATTTT